Only a few counts were recorded for the clone carrying this T cell receptor (beta chain). The antigen remains undetermined. TCRdb re-called the 5' RACE reads through MiXCR, storing one row per CDR3 protein. The table records 500,000 or so distinct CDR3 sequences, 14% of them present only once. The entry originates in a study of identical twins. Findings and caveats of the study: In cord blood, abundant beta clonotypes had fewer insertions; memory showed no trend.

Per germline, CDR1 SGHTA and CDR2 FQGNSA. The CDR3 has 14 residues. V gave up 5 bases and J gave up 7 bases; unmatched junction bases: 7. This sample also belongs to another study, concerning yellow fever vaccine responses in identical twins.

The sequenced sample consisted of CD4+ T cells sorted from blood. The origin of this receptor is a woman aged 18-29 years in good health. This chain joins TRBV7-2 and TRBJ1-4, with TRBD1 matching 7 bases. DNA of the CDR3: TGTGCCAGCAGCGCGACAGGGTTGGGTGAAAAACTGTTTTTT. Its translation is CASSATGLGEKLFF. The entire variable domain, with the rest obtained from reference TRBV7-2 and TRBJ1-4, is as follows: GAGVSQSPSNKVTEKGKDVELRCDPISGHTALYWYRQSLGQGLEFLIYFQGNSAPDKSGLPSDRFSAERTGGSVSTLTIQRTQQEDSAVYLCASSATGLGEKLFFGSGTQLSVL.